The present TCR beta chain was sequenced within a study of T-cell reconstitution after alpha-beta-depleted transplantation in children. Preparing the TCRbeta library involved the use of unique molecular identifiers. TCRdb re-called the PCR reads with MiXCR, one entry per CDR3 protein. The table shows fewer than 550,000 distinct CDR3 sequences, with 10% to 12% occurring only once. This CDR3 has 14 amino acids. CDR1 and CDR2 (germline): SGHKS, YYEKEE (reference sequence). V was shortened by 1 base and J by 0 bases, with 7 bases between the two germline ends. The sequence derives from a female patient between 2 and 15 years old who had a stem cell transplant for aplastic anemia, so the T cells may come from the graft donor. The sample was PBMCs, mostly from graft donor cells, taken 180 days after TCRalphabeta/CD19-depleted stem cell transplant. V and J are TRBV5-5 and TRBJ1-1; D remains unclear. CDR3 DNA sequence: TGTGCCAGCAGCTTGAAGATCCTGAACACTGAAGCTTTCTTT. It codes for CASSLKILNTEAFF.